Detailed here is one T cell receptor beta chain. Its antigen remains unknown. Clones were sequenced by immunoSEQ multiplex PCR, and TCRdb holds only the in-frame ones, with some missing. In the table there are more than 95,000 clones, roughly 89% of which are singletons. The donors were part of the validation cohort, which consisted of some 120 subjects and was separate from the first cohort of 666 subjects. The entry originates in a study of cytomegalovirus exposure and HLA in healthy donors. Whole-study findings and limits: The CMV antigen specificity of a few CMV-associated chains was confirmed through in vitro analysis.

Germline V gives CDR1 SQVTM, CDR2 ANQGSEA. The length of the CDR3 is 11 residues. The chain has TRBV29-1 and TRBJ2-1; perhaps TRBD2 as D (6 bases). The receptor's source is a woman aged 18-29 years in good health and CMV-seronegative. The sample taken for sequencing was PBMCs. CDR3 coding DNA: TGCAGGGGGACTTGGTACAATGAGCAGTTCTTC. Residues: CRGTWYNEQFF.